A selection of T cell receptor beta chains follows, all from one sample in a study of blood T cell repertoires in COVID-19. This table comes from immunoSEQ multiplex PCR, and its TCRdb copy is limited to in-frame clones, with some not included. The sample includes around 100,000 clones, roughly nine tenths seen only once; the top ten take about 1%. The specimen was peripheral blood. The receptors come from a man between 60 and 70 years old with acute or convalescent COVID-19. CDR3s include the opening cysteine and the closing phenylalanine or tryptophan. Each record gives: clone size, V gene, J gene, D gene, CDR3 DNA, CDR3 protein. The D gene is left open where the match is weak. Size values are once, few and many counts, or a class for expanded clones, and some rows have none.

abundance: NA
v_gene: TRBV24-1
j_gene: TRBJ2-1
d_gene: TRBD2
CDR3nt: TGTGCCACCAGTGATCTTAGACTAGCGGGGCTCAATGAGCAGTTCTTC
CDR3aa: CATSDLRLAGLNEQFF

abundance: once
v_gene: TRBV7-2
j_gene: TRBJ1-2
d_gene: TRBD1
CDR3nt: TGTGCCAGCAGCTCCCCGGGGACAGGGGAGGGCTACACCTTC
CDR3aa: CASSSPGTGEGYTF

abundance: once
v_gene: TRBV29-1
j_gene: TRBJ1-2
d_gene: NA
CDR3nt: TGCAGCGTTGAAGGGGGGGGGAACTATGGCTACACCTTC
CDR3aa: CSVEGGGNYGYTF

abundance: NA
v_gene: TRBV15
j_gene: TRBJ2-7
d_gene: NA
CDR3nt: TGTGCCACCAGCAGAGATAATTACGGGACACTATACGAGCAGTACTTC
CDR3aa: CATSRDNYGTLYEQYF

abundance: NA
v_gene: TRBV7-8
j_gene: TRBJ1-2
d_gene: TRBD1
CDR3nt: TGTGCCAGCAGGGACAGGGAGGCAGATGGCTACACCTTC
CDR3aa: CASRDREADGYTF

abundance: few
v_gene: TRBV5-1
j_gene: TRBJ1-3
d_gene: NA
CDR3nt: TGCGCCAGCAGACTCACAGACTCTGGAAACACCATATATTTT
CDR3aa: CASRLTDSGNTIYF

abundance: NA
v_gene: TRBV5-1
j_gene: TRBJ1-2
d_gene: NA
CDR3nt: TGCGCCAGCAGCCCGGACAGATACGGCTACACCTTC
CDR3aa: CASSPDRYGYTF

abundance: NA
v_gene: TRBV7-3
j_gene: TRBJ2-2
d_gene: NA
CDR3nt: TGTGCCAGCAGCTTAGCCCTTGGGCAGGGGAACACCGGGGAGCTGTTTTTT
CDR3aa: CASSLALGQGNTGELFF

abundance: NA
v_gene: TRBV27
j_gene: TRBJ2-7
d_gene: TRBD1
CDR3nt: TGTGCCAGCAGTTGGGGACAGGGGGCCTCCTACGAGCAGTACTTC
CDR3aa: CASSWGQGASYEQYF

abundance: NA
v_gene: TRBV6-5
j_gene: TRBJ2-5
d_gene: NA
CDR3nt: TGTGCCAGCAGTTACTCGACAGGTAGAGGAGAGACCCAGTACTTC
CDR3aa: CASSYSTGRGETQYF

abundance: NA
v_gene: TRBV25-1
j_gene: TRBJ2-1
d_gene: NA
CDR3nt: TGTGCCAGCAGTCCAGGGGTTTTATTTGAGCAGTTCTTC
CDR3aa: CASSPGVLFEQFF